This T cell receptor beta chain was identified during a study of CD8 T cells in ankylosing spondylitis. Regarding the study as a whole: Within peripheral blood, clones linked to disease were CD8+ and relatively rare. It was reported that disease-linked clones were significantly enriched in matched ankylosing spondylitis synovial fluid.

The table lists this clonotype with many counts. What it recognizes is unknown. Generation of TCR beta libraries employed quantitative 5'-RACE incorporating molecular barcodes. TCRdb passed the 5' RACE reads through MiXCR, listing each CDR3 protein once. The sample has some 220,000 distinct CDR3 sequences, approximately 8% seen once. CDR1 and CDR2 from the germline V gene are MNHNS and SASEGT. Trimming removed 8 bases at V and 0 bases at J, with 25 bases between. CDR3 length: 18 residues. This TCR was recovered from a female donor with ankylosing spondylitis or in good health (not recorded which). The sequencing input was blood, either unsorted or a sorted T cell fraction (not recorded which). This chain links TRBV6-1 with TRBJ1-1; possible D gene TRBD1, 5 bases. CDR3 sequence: CASRNSGGLGSVNTEAFF. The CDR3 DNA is TGTGCCAGCCGGAACTCTGGGGGGTTGGGGAGCGTGAACACTGAAGCTTTCTTT.